This T cell receptor (beta chain) is drawn from a study of OX40 agonist ivuxolimab in advanced cancers. TCRdb's copy holds only in-frame clones and misses some; the assay was immunoSEQ multiplex PCR. In the table there are about 77,000 clones, more than 80% of which are singletons. Specimen: CD4+ or CD8+ T cells sorted from blood, collected in a trial of the OX40 agonist ivuxolimab. This receptor was identified in an adult with an advanced solid tumor such as melanoma, head and neck, liver or kidney cancer.

CDR3 bases: TGTGCCAGCAGCCAAGGTCAAGGGAGGAATGAAAAACTGTTTTTT. Its translation is CASSQGQGRNEKLFF. This chain joins TRBV14 and TRBJ1-4; no firm D call. CDR3 length: 15 residues. Germline CDR1 SGHDN, CDR2 FVKESK. The V gene lost 1 base and the J gene lost 5 bases, with 11 bases spanning the gap.